These 29 T cell receptor beta chains were sequenced from one sample in a study of blood T cells in healthy people across ages. The second PCR ran about 6 to 12 cycles with a sample-barcoded 5' primer and J-beta primers. TCRdb called the 5' RACE reads again in MiXCR, with one record for every CDR3 protein. The data show about 1.8 million distinct CDR3 sequences, less than 50% seen once. The source material was blood. These receptor sequences come from a woman in her thirties or forties in good health.

The V and J genes are TRBV28 and TRBJ2-1; weak D call: TRBD2 (5 bases). Near its end, the DNA agrees better with TRBJ2-7, so the J call may be wrong. There are 13 residues in the CDR3. The germline CDR1 and CDR2 sequences are MDHEN and SYDVKM. The DNA of the CDR3 is TGTGCCAGCAGTTCTGCTAGCTACTACGAGCAGTACTTC. Residues: CASSSASYYEQYF.

The chain couples TRBV7-2 to TRBJ1-1; D is ambiguous. This CDR3 contains 12 residues. Germline V gene lookup returns CDR1 SGHTA and CDR2 FQGNSA. V lost 0 bases and J 4 bases, leaving 3 bases between the germline ends. The CDR3 nucleotides read TGTGCCAGCAGCTTAGCGGTCACTGAAGCTTTCTTT. The encoded protein is CASSLAVTEAFF.

This rearrangement joins TRBV4-1 to TRBJ2-5, with TRBD1 as a possible D gene (6 bases). V was trimmed by 6 bases and J by 0 bases, leaving 14 bases between them. The CDR3 covers 15 residues. The germline V gene has CDR1 MGHRA and CDR2 YSYEKL. The chain's CDR3 is CASSRRDKDQETQYF. Here the CDR3 DNA reads TGCGCCAGCAGTCGAAGGGACAAGGACCAAGAGACCCAGTACTTC.

The chain has TRBV27 and TRBJ2-4, with 9 bases lining up with TRBD1. V gave up 4 bases and J gave up 5 bases; unmatched junction bases: 3. Per germline, CDR1 MNHEY and CDR2 SMNVEV (reference sequence). This CDR3 region has 14 residues. CDR3 nucleotide sequence: TGTGCCAGCAGTTCCCGGACAGGGGAAAACATTCAGTACTTC. It specifies CASSSRTGENIQYF.

The chain employs TRBV2 and TRBJ2-5, with 7 nucleotides matching TRBD1. The CDR3 is 13 amino acids. The V segment lost 7 bases and the J segment 4 bases; nucleotides outside the gene matches: 6. Germline V gene lookup returns CDR1 SNHLY and CDR2 FYNNEI. CDR3 DNA sequence: TGTGCCAGCAATTCGGGACAGCCAGAGACCCAGTACTTC. Translated: CASNSGQPETQYF.

The chain has TRBV27 and TRBJ2-1; D possibly uses TRBD1 or TRBD2 (8 bases each). The CDR3 has 16 amino acids. Germline V gives CDR1 MNHEY, CDR2 SMNVEV (reference sequence). V gave up 8 bases and J gave up 8 bases, with 25 bases separating them. The CDR3 DNA reads TGTGCCAGCGTTGTGGCGGGGGGACAGGCCGACCATGAGCAGTTCTTC. Its translation: CASVVAGGQADHEQFF.

This clonotype was recorded a few times. The J gene is TRBJ2-7, the V gene TRBV5-1; 8 bases agree with TRBD2. CDR1 SGHRS and CDR2 YFSETQ come from the germline V gene. The CDR3 has 12 residues. The ends lost 5 bases at V and 3 bases at J; junction bases unmatched: 1. CDR3: CASRREGYEQYF. The CDR3, as DNA: TGCGCCAGCAGACGGGAGGGCTACGAGCAGTACTTC.

The chain joins TRBV5-1 to TRBJ2-5; D not certain. V lost 2 bases, J lost 2 bases, and 10 bases lay in between. The CDR3 contains 14 residues. Looked up from germline, CDR1 is SGHRS and CDR2 is YFSETQ. This CDR3 is CASSFTDSQETQYF. The CDR3 DNA sequence: TGCGCCAGCAGCTTCACTGATTCACAAGAGACCCAGTACTTC.

The rearrangement joins TRBV28 to TRBJ2-4; 10 positions match TRBD1. This CDR3 is 16 amino acids long. V was pared by 5 bases and J by 4 bases, with 8 bases of the junction left unmatched. Per the germline V gene, CDR1 is MDHEN and CDR2 is SYDVKM. The DNA of the CDR3 is TGTGCCAGCAGTCAAACCGGGACAGGGGTAAAAAACATTCAGTACTTC. It specifies CASSQTGTGVKNIQYF.

The chain carries TRBV5-1 and TRBJ2-5; the D is unclear. Germline V gene data show CDR1 as SGHRS and CDR2 as YFSETQ. The V end lost 5 bases, the J end lost 5 bases, and 13 bases lay between the germline ends. The length of the CDR3 is 13 residues. The CDR3 reads CASSADAWETQYF. DNA of the CDR3: TGCGCCAGCAGTGCGGATGCCTGGGAGACCCAGTACTTC.

The chain carries TRBV5-1 and TRBJ2-7; the D is unclear. In germline, CDR1 is SGHRS, CDR2 YFSETQ. This CDR3 has 14 amino acids. Trimming removed 0 bases from V and 0 bases from J, with 7 bases in between. This CDR3 reads CASSLGPDSYEQYF. The CDR3 DNA reads TGCGCCAGCAGCTTGGGGCCAGACTCCTACGAGCAGTACTTC. The full variable domain, in which reference TRBV5-1 and TRBJ2-7 provide the parts outside the CDR3, is KAGVTQTPRYLIKTRGQQVTLSCSPISGHRSVSWYQQTPGQGLQFLFEYFSETQRNKGNFPGRFSGRQFSNSRSEMNVSTLELGDSALYLCASSLGPDSYEQYFGPGTRLTVT.

The chain combines TRBV20-1 with TRBJ1-5; D unresolved. The CDR3 loop spans 13 amino acids. Looked up from germline, CDR1 is DFQATT and CDR2 is SNEGSKA (reference sequence). V lost 0 bases and J 2 bases, leaving 5 bases between the germline ends. CDR3 in DNA: TGCAGTGCTAGAGATCTAGGCAATCAGCCCCAGCATTTT. Its translation is CSARDLGNQPQHF.

In its sample, this clonotype was seen many times. The chain employs TRBV7-2 and TRBJ1-6; D is uncertain. With 2 bases removed from V and 10 bases from J, the gap between germline ends came to 21 bases. This CDR3 contains 17 residues. Germline V CDR1 and CDR2: SGHTA, FQGNSA. The CDR3 region is CASSLHGQTPAGSPLHF. CDR3 coding DNA: TGTGCCAGCAGCTTACATGGTCAGACACCGGCCGGCTCACCCCTCCACTTT.

J is TRBJ1-6 and V is TRBV20-1; D remains unclear. V was shortened by 0 bases and J by 10 bases, with 13 bases between the two germline ends. Germline CDR1 and CDR2: DFQATT and SNEGSKA (reference sequence). CDR3 size: 14 residues. The CDR3: CSARDEQRSSPLHF. CDR3 coding DNA: TGCAGTGCTAGAGATGAACAGAGAAGCTCACCCCTCCACTTT.

Note on this clonotype: One junction end disagrees with the germline gene, perhaps due to a read error. The chain combines TRBV6-2 or TRBV6-3 with TRBJ2-3, with D possibly matching TRBD2 (6 bases). Germline V gene sequence: CDR1 MNHEY, CDR2 SVGEGT. The CDR3 contains 17 residues. This CDR3 reads CASSYAVPRSGPDTPYF. CDR3 sequence (DNA): TGTGCCAGCAGTTACGCCGTGCCACGAAGCGGGCCAGATACGCCGTATTTT.

This clonotype was counted only a few times. The chain carries TRBV6-6 and TRBJ1-2; maybe TRBD1 (6 bases). Trimming removed 5 bases at V and 2 bases at J, with 15 bases between. Germline V gene data show CDR1 as MNHNY and CDR2 as SVGAGI (reference sequence). The CDR3 extends over 15 amino acids. CDR3 coding DNA: TGTGCCAGCAGTATGGATGGGACACTGAACTATGGCTACACCTTC. Protein: CASSMDGTLNYGYTF.

Only a few counts were recorded for this clonotype. CDR3 sequence (DNA): TGTGCCAGCAGCTTGGAAGGGGTCCAAAACATTCAGTACTTC. This translates into CASSLEGVQNIQYF. The chain employs TRBV5-6 and TRBJ2-4; maybe TRBD1 (5 bases). The CDR3 is 14 amino acids. Germline V gene sequence: CDR1 SGHDT, CDR2 YYEEEE. V was shortened by 0 bases and J by 5 bases, with 9 bases between the two germline ends.

The chain is built from TRBV7-6 and TRBJ2-3; a weak D match, TRBD2 (6 bases). The CDR3 spans 20 residues. Trimming shortened V by 4 bases and J by 1 base, and 27 bases separated the two germline ends. CDR1 and CDR2 from the germline V gene are SGHVS and FNYEAQ. The CDR3 loop reads CASSSPSAGRRTGGTDTQYF. The CDR3 region has the DNA TGTGCCAGCAGCTCACCCTCGGCGGGGAGGCGGACGGGTGGCACAGATACGCAGTATTTT. The whole variable domain, filled in from reference TRBV7-6 and TRBJ2-3, reads GAGVSQSPRYKVTKRGQDVALRCDPISGHVSLYWYRQALGQGPEFLTYFNYEAQQDKSGLPNDRFSAERPEGSISTLTIQRTEQRDSAMYRCASSSPSAGRRTGGTDTQYFGPGTRLTVL.

The V call is TRBV6-2 or TRBV6-3, the J call TRBJ1-5; 8 bases line up with TRBD1. The CDR3 is 14 amino acids. Germline CDR1 reads MNHEY; CDR2 reads SVGEGT. V lost 8 bases and J lost 6; bases outside the gene matches: 9. CDR3 sequence reads: CASGDRGPRQPQHF. DNA of the CDR3: TGTGCCAGCGGAGACAGGGGACCCCGTCAGCCCCAGCATTTT.

The rearrangement uses TRBV20-1 and TRBJ1-1; 7 bases fit TRBD1. V shed 5 bases and J 5 bases; nucleotides not matched to a gene: 11. Germline loops: CDR1 DFQATT, CDR2 SNEGSKA (reference sequence). CDR3 length equals 14 residues. The CDR3 nucleotides read TGCAGTGCTGTCGTCAGGGGGAGAAGGACTGAAGCTTTCTTT. Translated: CSAVVRGRRTEAFF.

The chain is built from TRBV7-9 and TRBJ2-3, with D perhaps TRBD1 or TRBD2 (5 bases each). The length of the CDR3 is 15 residues. Germline CDR1 is SEHNR and CDR2 is FQNEAQ (reference sequence). V was cut by 3 bases and J by 2 bases, with 12 bases left in between. The CDR3 nucleotides are TGTGCCAGCAGCTTCGGGGACGTGCACACAGATACGCAGTATTTT. This translates into CASSFGDVHTDTQYF.

This clonotype was seen a handful of times. The chain recombines TRBV6-5 with TRBJ2-6; D gene ambiguous. This CDR3 region has 17 residues. The V gene lost 0 bases and the J gene lost 0 bases, with 9 bases spanning the gap. Germline V CDR1 and CDR2: MNHEY, SVGAGI. CDR3 DNA: TGTGCCAGCAGTTACTCGGTGACCGTCTCTGGGGCCAACGTCCTGACTTTC. Residues: CASSYSVTVSGANVLTF.

This chain joins TRBV7-2 and TRBJ2-4, with 9 bases lining up with TRBD1. V trimming: 5 bases; J trimming: 4 bases; junction bases outside the gene matches: 12. The germline V gene has CDR1 SGHTA and CDR2 FQGNSA. This CDR3 contains 17 residues. CDR3 region: CASSPSGQGGAKNIQYF. The CDR3 nucleotides read TGTGCCAGCAGCCCCTCGGGACAGGGCGGGGCAAAAAACATTCAGTACTTC.

The chain recombines TRBV6-2 or TRBV6-3 with TRBJ2-3; a weak D match, TRBD1 (7 bases). The CDR3 is made up of 18 amino acids. Trimming cost V 2 bases and J 1 base, with 19 bases left between them. Germline CDR1 MNHEY, CDR2 SVGEGT. The DNA of the CDR3 is TGTGCCAGCAGTTACAACAGGGGAGGCGGTAGAGGCACAGATACGCAGTATTTT. Translating gives CASSYNRGGGRGTDTQYF.

For this clonotype: Given the absence of the conserved phenylalanine or tryptophan at the CDR3 end, a read error is likely. This sequence joins TRBV11-2 and TRBJ2-5, with 12 nucleotides matching TRBD2. After removal of 6 bases from V and 4 bases from J, the junction contained 15 bases not matched to a gene. Germline values: CDR1 SGHAT, CDR2 FQNNGV. The CDR3 consists of 18 residues. As DNA, the CDR3 is TGTGCCAGCAGTAACCTGTGGACTAGCGGGGTAGATGCAGAGACCCAGTACTCC. Translating it yields CASSNLWTSGVDAETQYS.

This clonotype occurred a few times. The CDR3 is CAISDGQGLNNEQFF. The CDR3 DNA sequence: TGTGCCATCAGTGACGGGCAGGGGTTGAACAATGAGCAGTTCTTC. V gene TRBV10-3 combines with J gene TRBJ2-1, with D tentatively TRBD1 (6 bases). Trimming took 3 bases from V and 5 from J, leaving 14 bases between them. CDR3 length: 15 amino acids. In germline, CDR1 is ENHRY, CDR2 SYGVKD.

This clonotype has only a few counts. The V and J genes are TRBV7-2 and TRBJ2-7; tentatively, D is TRBD1 or TRBD2 (6 bases each). The CDR3 length is 14 residues. Trimming left V 4 bases short and J 3 bases short, with 13 bases between. Germline values: CDR1 SGHTA, CDR2 FQGNSA. In nucleotides, the CDR3 is TGTGCCAGCAGCTCCCAAGGGGGAGGCTACGAGCAGTACTTC. This encodes CASSSQGGGYEQYF.

The J gene is TRBJ2-4, the V gene TRBV7-2; D perhaps matches TRBD2 (7 bases). Judging by the DNA end, TRBJ2-5 fits better; the J call may be wrong. The germline gives CDR1 SGHTA, CDR2 FQGNSA. The CDR3 has 16 amino acids. For the CDR3, the DNA is TGTGCCAGCACCCCACGACGTCGGGGGGCAGGAGAGACCCAGTACTTC. Translating gives CASTPRRRGAGETQYF.

This clonotype was recorded a few times. The chain couples TRBV7-2 to TRBJ1-2; no definite D call. CDR1 SGHTA and CDR2 FQGNSA come from the germline V gene. The CDR3 loop spans 15 amino acids. The ends were cut back, 5 bases at V and 6 bases at J, with 19 bases in the middle. The CDR3, as DNA: TGTGCCAGCAGCCCTTACCCGCGGGGTCGCGATGGCTACACCTTC. This translates into CASSPYPRGRDGYTF.